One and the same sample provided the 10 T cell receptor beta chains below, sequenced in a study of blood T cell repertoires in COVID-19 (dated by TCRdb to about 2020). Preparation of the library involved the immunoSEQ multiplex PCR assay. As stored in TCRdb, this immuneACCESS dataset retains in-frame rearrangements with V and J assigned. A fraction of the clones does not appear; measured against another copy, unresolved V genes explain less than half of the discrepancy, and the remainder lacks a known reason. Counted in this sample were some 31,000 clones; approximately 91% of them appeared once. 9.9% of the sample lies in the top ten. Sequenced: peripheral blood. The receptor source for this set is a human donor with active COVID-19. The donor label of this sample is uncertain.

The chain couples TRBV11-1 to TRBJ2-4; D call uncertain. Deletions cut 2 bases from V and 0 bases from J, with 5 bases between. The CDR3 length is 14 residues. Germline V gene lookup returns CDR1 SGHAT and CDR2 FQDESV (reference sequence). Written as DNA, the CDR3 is TGTGCCAGCAGCTTAAGCATAGCCAAAAACATTCAGTACTTC. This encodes CASSLSIAKNIQYF.

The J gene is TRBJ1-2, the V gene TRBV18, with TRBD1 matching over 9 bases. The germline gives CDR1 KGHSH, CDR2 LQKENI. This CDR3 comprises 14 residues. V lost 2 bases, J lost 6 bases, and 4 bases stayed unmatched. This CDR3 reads CASSPIQGANGYTF. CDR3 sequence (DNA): TGTGCCAGCTCACCAATACAGGGGGCGAATGGCTACACCTTC.

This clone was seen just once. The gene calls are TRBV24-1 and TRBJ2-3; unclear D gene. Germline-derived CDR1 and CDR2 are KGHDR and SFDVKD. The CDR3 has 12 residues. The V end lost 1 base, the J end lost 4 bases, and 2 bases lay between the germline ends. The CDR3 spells CATSDFADTQYF. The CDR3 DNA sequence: TGTGCCACCAGTGATTTCGCAGATACGCAGTATTTT.

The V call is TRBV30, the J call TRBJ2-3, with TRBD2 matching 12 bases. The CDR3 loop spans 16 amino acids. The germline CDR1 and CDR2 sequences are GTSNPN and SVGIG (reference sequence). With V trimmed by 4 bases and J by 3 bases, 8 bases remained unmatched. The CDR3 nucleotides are TGTGCCTGGACTAGCGGGAGGGCCACGTTGACAGATACGCAGTATTTT. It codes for CAWTSGRATLTDTQYF.

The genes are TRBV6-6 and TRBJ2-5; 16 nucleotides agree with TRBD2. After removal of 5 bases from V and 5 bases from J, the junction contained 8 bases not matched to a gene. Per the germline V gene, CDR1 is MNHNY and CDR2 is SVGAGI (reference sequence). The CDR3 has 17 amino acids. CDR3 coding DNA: TGTGCCAGCAGTCGAGGGACTAGCGGGGGGGCCCGGGAGACCCAGTACTTC. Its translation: CASSRGTSGGARETQYF.

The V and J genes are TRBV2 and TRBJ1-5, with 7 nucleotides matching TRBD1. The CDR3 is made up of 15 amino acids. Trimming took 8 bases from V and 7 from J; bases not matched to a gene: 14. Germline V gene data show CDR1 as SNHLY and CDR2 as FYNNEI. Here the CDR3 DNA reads TGTGCCAGCCTCGCCGGGACAGTTACAAGACAGCCCCAGCATTTT. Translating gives CASLAGTVTRQPQHF.

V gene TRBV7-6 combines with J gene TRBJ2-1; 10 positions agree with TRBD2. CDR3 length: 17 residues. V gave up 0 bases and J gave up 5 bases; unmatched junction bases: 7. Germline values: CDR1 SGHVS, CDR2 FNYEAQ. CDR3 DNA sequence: TGTGCCAGCAGCTTAGCCCAAGGGACTAGCGAGCACAATGAGCAGTTCTTC. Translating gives CASSLAQGTSEHNEQFF.

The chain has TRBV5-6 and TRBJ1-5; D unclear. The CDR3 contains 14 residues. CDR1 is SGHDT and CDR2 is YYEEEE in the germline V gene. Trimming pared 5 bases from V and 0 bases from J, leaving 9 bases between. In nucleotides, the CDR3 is TGTGCCAGCAGTTCCTTCTATAGCAATCAGCCCCAGCATTTT. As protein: CASSSFYSNQPQHF.

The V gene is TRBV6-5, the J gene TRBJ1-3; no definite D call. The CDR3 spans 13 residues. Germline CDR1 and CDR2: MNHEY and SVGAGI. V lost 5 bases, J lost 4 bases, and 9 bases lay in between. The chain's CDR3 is CASSRSGGNTIYF. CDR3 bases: TGTGCCAGCAGTAGGTCCGGGGGAAACACCATATATTTT.

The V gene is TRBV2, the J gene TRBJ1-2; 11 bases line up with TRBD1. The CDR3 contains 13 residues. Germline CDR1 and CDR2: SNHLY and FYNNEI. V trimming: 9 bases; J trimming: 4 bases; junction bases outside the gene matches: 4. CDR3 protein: CASSGTGGYGYTF. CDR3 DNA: TGTGCCAGTTCCGGGACAGGGGGCTATGGCTACACCTTC.